This entry describes one T cell receptor (beta chain). The sample originates from a study of T cells in Graves' hyperthyroidism and ophthalmopathy. Germline CDR1 is KGHDR and CDR2 is SFDVKD. The V and J ends lost 4 bases and 5 bases, in that order; junction bases with no gene match: 4. The CDR3 covers 15 residues. What was amplified from RNA transcripts were TCR beta CDR3 regions. RT-PCR in the first round (using the HTBI primer set) targeted the TCR CDR3. TCRdb reprocessed the multiplex PCR reads with MiXCR, giving one entry per CDR3 protein. The repertoire has a few hundred thousand distinct CDR3 sequences, approximately 16% of them found once; the top ten carry 30%.

The sequencing input was blood. The chain recombines TRBV24-1 with TRBJ2-1; the match to TRBD2 covers 10 bases. The clonotype originates from a woman between 45 and 65 years old with Graves' hyperthyroidism that later progressed to Graves' ophthalmopathy. As DNA, the CDR3 is TGTGCCACCAGTGAACCGGGACTAGCGAACAATGAGCAGTTCTTC. Translating gives CATSEPGLANNEQFF.